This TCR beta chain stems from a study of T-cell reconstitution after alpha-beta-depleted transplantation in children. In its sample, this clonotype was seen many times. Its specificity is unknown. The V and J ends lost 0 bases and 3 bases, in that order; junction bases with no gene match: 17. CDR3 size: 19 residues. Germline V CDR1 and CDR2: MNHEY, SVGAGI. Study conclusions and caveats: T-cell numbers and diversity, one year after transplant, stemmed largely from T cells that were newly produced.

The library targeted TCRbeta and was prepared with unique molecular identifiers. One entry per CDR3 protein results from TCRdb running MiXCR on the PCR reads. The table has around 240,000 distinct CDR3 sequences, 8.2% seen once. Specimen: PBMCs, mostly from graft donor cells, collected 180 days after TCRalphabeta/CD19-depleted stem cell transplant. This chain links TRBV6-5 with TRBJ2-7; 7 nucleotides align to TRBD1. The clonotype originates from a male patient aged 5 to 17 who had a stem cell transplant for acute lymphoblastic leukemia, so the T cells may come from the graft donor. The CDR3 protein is CASSYSTGSVARANYEQYF. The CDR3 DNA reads TGTGCCAGCAGTTACTCGACAGGGTCCGTAGCCAGAGCTAACTACGAGCAGTACTTC.